This T cell receptor beta chain was recovered during a study of technical replicates of blood from several donors. The CDR3 totals 13 residues. Trimming took 5 bases from V and 4 from J, leaving 11 bases between them. Per germline, CDR1 MDHEN and CDR2 SYDVKM. Assay used: immunoSEQ multiplex PCR; TCRdb lists only in-frame clones, some missing. The repertoire consists of under 15,000 clones, with about 76% occurring once and the leading ten covering approximately 12%. This receptor was taken from a human donor in good health. The chain is built from TRBV28 and TRBJ1-2, with D unresolved. The sample comprised PBMCs. The CDR3 sequence: CASSLRGSYGYTF. The CDR3 nucleotides read TGTGCCAGCAGTCTTCGGGGAAGCTATGGCTACACCTTC.